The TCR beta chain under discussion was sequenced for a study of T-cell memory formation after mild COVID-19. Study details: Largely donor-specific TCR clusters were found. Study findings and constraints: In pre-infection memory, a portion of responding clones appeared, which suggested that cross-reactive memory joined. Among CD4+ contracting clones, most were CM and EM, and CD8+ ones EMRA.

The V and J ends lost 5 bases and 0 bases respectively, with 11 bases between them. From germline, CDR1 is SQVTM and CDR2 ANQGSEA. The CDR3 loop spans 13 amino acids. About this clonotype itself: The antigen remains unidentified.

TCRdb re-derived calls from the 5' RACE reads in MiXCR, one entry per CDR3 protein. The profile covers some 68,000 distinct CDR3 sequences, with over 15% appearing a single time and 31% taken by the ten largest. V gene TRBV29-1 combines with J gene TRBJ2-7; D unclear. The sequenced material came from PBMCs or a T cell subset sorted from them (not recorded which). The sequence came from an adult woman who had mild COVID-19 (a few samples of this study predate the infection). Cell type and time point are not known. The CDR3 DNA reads TGCAGCGTTTTAGGAACAGACTCCTACGAGCAGTACTTC. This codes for CSVLGTDSYEQYF.